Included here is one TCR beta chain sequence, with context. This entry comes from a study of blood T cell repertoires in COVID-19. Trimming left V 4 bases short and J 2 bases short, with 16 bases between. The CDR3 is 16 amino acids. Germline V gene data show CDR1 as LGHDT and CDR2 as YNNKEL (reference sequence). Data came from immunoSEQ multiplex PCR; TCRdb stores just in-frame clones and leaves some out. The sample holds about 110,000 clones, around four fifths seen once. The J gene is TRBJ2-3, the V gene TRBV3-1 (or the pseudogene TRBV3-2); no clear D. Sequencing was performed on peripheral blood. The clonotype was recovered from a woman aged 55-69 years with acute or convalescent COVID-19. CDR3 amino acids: CASSPDFTQTTDTQYF. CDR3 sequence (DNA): TGTGCCAGCAGCCCTGACTTTACTCAGACCACAGATACGCAGTATTTT.